This T cell receptor beta chain is drawn from a study of read filtering for tumor transcriptome and immune sequencing. Study overall: By R-ISS, stages I, II and III held 8, 16 and 7 patients.

From roughly 400 ng of RNA, a library with molecular barcoded alpha/delta and beta/gamma adaptors was made. TCRdb recomputed calls from the reads with MiXCR, one row per CDR3 protein. This sample yields 90,000 or so distinct CDR3 sequences, of which 20% to 25% are seen a single time; approximately 10% belongs to the top ten. The length of the CDR3 is 13 residues. V shed 4 bases and J shed 4 bases, with 8 bases lying between them. Per the germline V gene, CDR1 is MRHNA and CDR2 is SNTAGT. This clonotype was detected only a few times. The clonotype was recovered from a donor at least 40 years old with multiple myeloma. V usage is TRBV6-4 and J usage is TRBJ2-1; D possibly corresponds to TRBD2 (5 bases). What was sequenced was a population of CD138-negative cells sorted from bone marrow. The CDR3 here is CASSAGSYNEQFF. In nucleotides, the CDR3 is TGTGCCAGCAGTGCGGGATCGTACAATGAGCAGTTCTTC.